In its sample, the clone carrying this TCR beta chain was seen a few times. Its antigen is currently unknown. RNA transcripts gave rise to amplified TCR beta CDR3 regions. During a first-round RT-PCR of the TCR CDR3, the HTBI primer set was used. From the multiplex PCR reads, TCRdb called clonotypes with MiXCR, one entry per CDR3 protein. The sample holds fewer than 500,000 distinct CDR3 sequences, around an eighth seen once. These data belong to a study of T cells in Graves' hyperthyroidism and ophthalmopathy. Findings and limits, study-wide: Within blood appeared most thyroid clonotypes that had expanded above 0.001.

In patients aged 18 to 65, hyperthyroidism was newly diagnosed, with duration under 2 months. The CDR3 covers 14 residues. Germline CDR1 reads LNHDA; CDR2 reads SQIVND (reference sequence). The V gene end was trimmed by 7 bases and the J gene end by 4 bases; junction bases not matched to a gene: 6. The V and J genes are TRBV19 and TRBJ2-2; 7 positions match TRBD2. Specimen: blood. The receptor's source is a young man with Graves' hyperthyroidism that later progressed to Graves' ophthalmopathy. CDR3 DNA sequence: TGTGCCAGTAAGAGCGGGGACGTCACCGGGGAGCTGTTTTTT. This encodes CASKSGDVTGELFF.